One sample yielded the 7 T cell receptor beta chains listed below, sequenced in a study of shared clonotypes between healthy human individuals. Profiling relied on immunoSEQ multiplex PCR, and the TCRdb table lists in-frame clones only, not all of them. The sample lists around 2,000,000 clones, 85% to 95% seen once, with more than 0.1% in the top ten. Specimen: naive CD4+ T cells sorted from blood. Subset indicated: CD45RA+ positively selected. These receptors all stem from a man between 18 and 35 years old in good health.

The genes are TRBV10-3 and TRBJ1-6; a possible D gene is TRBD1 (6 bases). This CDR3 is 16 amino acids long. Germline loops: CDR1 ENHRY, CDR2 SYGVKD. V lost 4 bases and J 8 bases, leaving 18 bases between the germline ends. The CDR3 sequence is CAISGAKQGRDSPLHF. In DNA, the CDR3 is TGTGCCATCAGTGGGGCCAAACAGGGCAGGGATTCACCCCTCCACTTT.

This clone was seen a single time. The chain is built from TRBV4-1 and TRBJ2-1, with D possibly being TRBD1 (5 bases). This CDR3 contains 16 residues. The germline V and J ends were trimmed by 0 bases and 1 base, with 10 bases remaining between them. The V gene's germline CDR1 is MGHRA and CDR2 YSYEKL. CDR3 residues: CASSQDPGHSYNEQFF. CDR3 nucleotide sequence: TGCGCCAGCAGCCAAGATCCAGGGCATTCCTACAATGAGCAGTTCTTC.

The CDR3 DNA reads TGTGCCAGCAGCGTAGCCTCCGGCAGCGGAGAGCAGTACTTC. This gives the protein CASSVASGSGEQYF. The chain recombines TRBV9 with TRBJ2-7; possibly TRBD2 for D (5 bases). The germline gives CDR1 SGDLS, CDR2 YYNGEE. This CDR3 is built from 14 residues. V lost 0 bases to trimming and J lost 7 bases, with 14 bases between them.

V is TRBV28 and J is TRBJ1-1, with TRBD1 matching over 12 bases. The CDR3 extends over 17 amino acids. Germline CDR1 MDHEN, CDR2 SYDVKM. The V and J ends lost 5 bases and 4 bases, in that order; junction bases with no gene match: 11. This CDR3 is CASSQPWDRGPGTEAFF. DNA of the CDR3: TGTGCCAGCAGTCAACCTTGGGACAGGGGGCCGGGCACTGAAGCTTTCTTT.

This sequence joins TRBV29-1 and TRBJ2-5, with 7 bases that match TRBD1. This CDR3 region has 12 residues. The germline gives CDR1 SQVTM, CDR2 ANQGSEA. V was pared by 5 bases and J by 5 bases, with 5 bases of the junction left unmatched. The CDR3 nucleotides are TGCAGCGTTCAGGGACAGCCGGAGACCCAGTACTTC. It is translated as CSVQGQPETQYF.

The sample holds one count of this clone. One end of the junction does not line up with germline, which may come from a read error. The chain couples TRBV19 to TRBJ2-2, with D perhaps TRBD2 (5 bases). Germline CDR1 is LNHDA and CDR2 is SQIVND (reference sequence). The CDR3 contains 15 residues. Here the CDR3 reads CASSTTPSNTGELLF. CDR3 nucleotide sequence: TGTGCCAGTAGTACGACACCCTCGAACACCGGGGAGCTGCTTTTT.

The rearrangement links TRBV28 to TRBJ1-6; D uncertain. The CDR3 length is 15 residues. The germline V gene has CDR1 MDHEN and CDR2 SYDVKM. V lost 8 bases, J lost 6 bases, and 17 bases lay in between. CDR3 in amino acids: CASALGSGTNSPLHF. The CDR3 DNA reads TGTGCCAGCGCCCTGGGGTCAGGAACTAATTCACCCCTCCACTTT.